The clone carrying this T cell receptor beta chain was seen more than once but under ten times. With 60 Vbeta and 13 Jbeta primers, the PCR was carried out. Generated by immunoSEQ multiplex PCR, the TCRdb table keeps only in-frame clones and is missing some. The sample has over 40,000 clones, 60% to 80% seen once. Germline V CDR1 and CDR2: SEHNR, FQNEAQ (reference sequence). J lost 12 bases, V lost 5 bases, and 11 bases had no gene match. There are 14 residues in the CDR3. The data were obtained in a study of cytomegalovirus exposure and HLA in healthy donors. The source of this sequence is a woman aged 40 to 50 in good health and CMV-seropositive. The source material was PBMCs. V and J are TRBV7-9 and TRBJ2-1, with 9 bases lining up with TRBD1. CDR3: CASSISGTGKRQFF. CDR3 in DNA: TGTGCCAGCAGCATATCCGGGACAGGGAAAAGGCAGTTCTTC.